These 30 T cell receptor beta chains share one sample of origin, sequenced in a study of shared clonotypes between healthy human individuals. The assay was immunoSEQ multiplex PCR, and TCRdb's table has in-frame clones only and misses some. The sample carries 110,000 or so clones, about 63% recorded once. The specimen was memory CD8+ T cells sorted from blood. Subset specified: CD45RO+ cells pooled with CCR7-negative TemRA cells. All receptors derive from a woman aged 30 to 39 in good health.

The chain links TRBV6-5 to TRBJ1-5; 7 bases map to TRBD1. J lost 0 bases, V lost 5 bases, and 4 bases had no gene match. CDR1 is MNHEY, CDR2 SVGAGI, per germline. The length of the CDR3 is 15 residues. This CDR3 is CASSTTGSSNQPQHF. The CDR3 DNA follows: TGTGCCAGCAGTACGACAGGGAGTAGCAATCAGCCCCAGCATTTT.

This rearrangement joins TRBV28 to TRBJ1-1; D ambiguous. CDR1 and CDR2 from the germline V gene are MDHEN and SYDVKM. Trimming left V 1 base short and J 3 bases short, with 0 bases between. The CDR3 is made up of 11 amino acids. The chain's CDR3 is CASSLYTEAFF. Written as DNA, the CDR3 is TGTGCCAGCAGTTTATACACTGAAGCTTTCTTT.

CDR3 loop: CASTRTGGYGYTF. CDR3 DNA sequence: TGTGCCAGCACCCGTACAGGGGGCTATGGCTACACCTTC. This rearrangement joins TRBV28 to TRBJ1-2, with 8 positions matching TRBD1. CDR3 length: 13 amino acids. Looked up from germline, CDR1 is MDHEN and CDR2 is SYDVKM. V was clipped by 7 bases and J by 4 bases; unmatched bases: 5.

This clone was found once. CDR3 residues: CATSTGQGAQETQYF. In nucleotides, the CDR3 is TGTGCCACCAGCACGGGACAGGGAGCCCAAGAGACCCAGTACTTC. The genes are TRBV15 and TRBJ2-5; TRBD1 aligns across 9 bases. CDR1 LNHNV and CDR2 YYDKDF come from the germline V gene (reference sequence). V lost 4 bases and J lost 1; bases outside the gene matches: 4. This CDR3 has 15 amino acids.

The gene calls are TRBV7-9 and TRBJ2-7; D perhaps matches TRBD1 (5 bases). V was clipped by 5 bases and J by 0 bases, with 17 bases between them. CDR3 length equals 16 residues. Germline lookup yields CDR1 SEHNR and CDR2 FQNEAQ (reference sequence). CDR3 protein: CASSEMTEWSSYEQYF. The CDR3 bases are TGTGCCAGCAGCGAAATGACAGAGTGGAGCTCCTACGAGCAGTACTTC.

The CDR3 DNA reads TGTGCCAGCAGTCCCTACCGCCTTCAGACATCTACGTATGGCTACACCTTC. This gives the protein CASSPYRLQTSTYGYTF. J is TRBJ1-2 and V is TRBV7-8; D unresolved. This CDR3 is built from 17 residues. V lost 6 bases to trimming and J lost 5 bases, with 25 bases between them. Germline V gene sequence: CDR1 SGHVS, CDR2 FQNEAQ.

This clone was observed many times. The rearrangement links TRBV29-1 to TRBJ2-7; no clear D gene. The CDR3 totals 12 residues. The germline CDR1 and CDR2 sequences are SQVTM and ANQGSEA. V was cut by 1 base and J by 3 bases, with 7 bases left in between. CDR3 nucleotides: TGCAGCGTTGAAGGGGTGCACTACGAGCAGTACTTC. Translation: CSVEGVHYEQYF.

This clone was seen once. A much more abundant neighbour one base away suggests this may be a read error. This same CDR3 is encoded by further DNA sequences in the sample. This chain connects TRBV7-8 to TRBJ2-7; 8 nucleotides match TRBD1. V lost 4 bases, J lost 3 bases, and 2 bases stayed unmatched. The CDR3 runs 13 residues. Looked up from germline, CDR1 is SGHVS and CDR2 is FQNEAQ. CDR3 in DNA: TGTGCCAGCAGCTCCGACAGGGGCTACGAGCAGTACTTC. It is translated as CASSSDRGYEQYF.

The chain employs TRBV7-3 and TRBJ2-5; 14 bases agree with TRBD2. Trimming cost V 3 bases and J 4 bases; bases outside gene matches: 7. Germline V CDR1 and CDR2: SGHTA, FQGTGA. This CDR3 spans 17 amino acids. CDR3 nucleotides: TGTGCCAGCAGCTTGGCGGGACTAGCGGGAGAGAGAGAGACCCAGTACTTC. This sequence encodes CASSLAGLAGERETQYF.

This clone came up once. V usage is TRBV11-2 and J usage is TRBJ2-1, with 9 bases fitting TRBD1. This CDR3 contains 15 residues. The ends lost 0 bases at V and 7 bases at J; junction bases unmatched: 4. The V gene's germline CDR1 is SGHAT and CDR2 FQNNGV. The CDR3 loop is CASSLEGQGVNEQFF. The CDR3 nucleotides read TGTGCCAGCAGCTTAGAGGGACAGGGAGTTAATGAGCAGTTCTTC.

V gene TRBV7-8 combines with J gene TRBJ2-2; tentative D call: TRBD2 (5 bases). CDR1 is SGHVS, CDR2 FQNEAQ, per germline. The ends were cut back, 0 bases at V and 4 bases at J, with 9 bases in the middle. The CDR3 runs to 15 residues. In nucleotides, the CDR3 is TGTGCCAGCAGCTTAGCTAGTGGGAGCACCGGGGAGCTGTTTTTT. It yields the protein CASSLASGSTGELFF. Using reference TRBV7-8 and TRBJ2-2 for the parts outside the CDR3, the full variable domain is GAGVSQSPRYKVAKRGQDVALRCDPISGHVSLFWYQQALGQGPEFLTYFQNEAQLDKSGLPSDRFFAERPEGSVSTLKIQRTQQEDSAVYLCASSLASGSTGELFFGEGSRLTVL.

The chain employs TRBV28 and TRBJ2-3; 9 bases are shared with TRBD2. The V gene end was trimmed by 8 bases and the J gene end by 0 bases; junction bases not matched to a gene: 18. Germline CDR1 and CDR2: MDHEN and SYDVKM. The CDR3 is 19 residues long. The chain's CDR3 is CASVSTLAGEIMSTDTQYF. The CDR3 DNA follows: TGTGCCAGCGTATCAACTTTAGCGGGAGAGATTATGAGCACAGATACGCAGTATTTT.

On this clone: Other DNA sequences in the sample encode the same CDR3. CDR3 DNA sequence: TGCGCCAGCAGCCGCAGCAGTGGCTCCTACAATGAGCAGTTCTTC. It encodes CASSRSSGSYNEQFF. The chain recombines TRBV5-1 with TRBJ2-1; D ambiguous. CDR3 length: 15 residues. The ends were cut back, 4 bases at V and 0 bases at J, with 11 bases in the middle. CDR1 SGHRS and CDR2 YFSETQ come from the germline V gene.

The DNA for the CDR3 is TGTGCCAGCTCACCATCAGGGACCACTGAAGCTTTCTTT. It translates to CASSPSGTTEAFF. The chain joins TRBV18 to TRBJ1-1, with TRBD1 as a possible D gene (5 bases). Trimming removed 2 bases from V and 4 bases from J, with 8 bases in between. CDR3 length: 13 residues. Germline CDR1 reads KGHSH; CDR2 reads LQKENI.

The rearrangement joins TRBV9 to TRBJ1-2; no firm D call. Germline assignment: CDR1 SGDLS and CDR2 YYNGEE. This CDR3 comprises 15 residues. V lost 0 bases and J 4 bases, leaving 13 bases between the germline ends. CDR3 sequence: CASSVERGIVYGYTF. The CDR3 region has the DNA TGTGCCAGCAGCGTAGAGCGGGGAATTGTCTATGGCTACACCTTC. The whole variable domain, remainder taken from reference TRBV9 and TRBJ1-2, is DSGVTQTPKHLITATGQRVTLRCSPRSGDLSVYWYQQSLDQGLQFLIQYYNGEERAKGNILERFSAQQFPDLHSELNLSSLELGDSALYFCASSVERGIVYGYTFGSGTRLTVV.

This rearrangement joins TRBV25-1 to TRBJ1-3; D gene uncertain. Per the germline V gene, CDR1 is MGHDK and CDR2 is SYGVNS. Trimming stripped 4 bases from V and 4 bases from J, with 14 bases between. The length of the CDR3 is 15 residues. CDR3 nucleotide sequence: TGTGCCAGCAGTGGGAAGGGTCCCATGGGAAACACCATATATTTT. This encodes CASSGKGPMGNTIYF.

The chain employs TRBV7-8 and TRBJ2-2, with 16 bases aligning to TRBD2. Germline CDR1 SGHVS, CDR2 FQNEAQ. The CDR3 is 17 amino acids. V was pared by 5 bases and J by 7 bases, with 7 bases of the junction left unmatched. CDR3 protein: CASSVGLAGGPGGELFF. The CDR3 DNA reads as TGTGCCAGCAGCGTGGGACTAGCGGGAGGGCCCGGCGGGGAGCTGTTTTTT.

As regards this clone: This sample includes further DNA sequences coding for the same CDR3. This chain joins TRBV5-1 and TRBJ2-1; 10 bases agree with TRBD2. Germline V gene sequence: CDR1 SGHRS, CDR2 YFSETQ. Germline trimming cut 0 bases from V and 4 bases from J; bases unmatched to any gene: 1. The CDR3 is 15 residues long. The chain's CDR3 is CASSLATSGYNEQFF. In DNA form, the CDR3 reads TGCGCCAGCAGCTTGGCGACTAGCGGGTACAATGAGCAGTTCTTC.

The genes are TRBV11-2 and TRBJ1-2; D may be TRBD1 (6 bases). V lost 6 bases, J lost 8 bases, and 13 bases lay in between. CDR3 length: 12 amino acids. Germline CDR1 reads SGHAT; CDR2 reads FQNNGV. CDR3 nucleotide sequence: TGTGCCAGCAGTACTTACAGGGAAGGCTACACCTTC. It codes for CASSTYREGYTF.

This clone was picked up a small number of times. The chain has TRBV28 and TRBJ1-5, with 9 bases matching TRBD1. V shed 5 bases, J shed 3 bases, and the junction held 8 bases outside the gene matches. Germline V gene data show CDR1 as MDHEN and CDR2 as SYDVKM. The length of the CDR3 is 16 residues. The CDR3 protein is CASSPPGQGPNQPQHF. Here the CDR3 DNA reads TGTGCCAGCAGTCCTCCGGGACAGGGACCCAATCAGCCCCAGCATTTT.

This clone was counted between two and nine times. CDR3 sequence reads: CASSQDMADGYTF. For the CDR3, the DNA is TGTGCCAGCAGCCAAGATATGGCTGATGGCTACACCTTC. The chain combines TRBV14 with TRBJ1-2, with D uncertain. Between the trimmed V and J ends, which lost 0 bases and 6 bases, there was a span of 8 bases. The CDR3 runs to 13 residues. Germline CDR1 reads SGHDN; CDR2 reads FVKESK.

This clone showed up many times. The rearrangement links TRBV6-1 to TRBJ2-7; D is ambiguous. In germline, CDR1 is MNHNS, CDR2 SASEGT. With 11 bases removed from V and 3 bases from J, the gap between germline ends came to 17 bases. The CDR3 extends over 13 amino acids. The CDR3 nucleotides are TGTGCCGGGTCGACACCGGCCGGCTACGAGCAGTACTTC. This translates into CAGSTPAGYEQYF.

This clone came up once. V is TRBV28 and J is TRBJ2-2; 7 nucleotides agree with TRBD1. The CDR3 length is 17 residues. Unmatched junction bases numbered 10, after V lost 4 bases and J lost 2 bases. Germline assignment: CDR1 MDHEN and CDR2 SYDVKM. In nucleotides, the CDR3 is TGTGCCAGCAGTTATCCGACAGGGAAGTTCAACACCGGGGAGCTGTTTTTT. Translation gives CASSYPTGKFNTGELFF.

CDR3 sequence reads: CASSSRTRHATNEKLFF. The CDR3 DNA sequence: TGTGCCAGCAGTTCACGGACCCGACACGCAACTAATGAAAAACTGTTTTTT. The V call is TRBV28, the J call TRBJ1-4; D call uncertain. The ends were cut back, 4 bases at V and 0 bases at J, with 15 bases in the middle. Germline V CDR1 and CDR2: MDHEN, SYDVKM. This CDR3 has 17 amino acids.

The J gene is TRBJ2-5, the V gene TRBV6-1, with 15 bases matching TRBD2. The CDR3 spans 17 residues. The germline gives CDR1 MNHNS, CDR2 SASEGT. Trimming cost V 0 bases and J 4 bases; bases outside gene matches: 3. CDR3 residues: CASSEAVGLAGGETQYF. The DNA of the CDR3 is TGTGCCAGCAGTGAAGCGGTGGGACTAGCGGGAGGAGAGACCCAGTACTTC.

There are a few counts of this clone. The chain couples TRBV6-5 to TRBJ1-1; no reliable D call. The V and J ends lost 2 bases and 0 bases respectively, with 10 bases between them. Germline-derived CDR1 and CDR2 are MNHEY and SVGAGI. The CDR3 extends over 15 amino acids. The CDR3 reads CASSYGAGMNTEAFF. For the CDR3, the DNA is TGTGCCAGCAGTTACGGTGCCGGGATGAACACTGAAGCTTTCTTT.

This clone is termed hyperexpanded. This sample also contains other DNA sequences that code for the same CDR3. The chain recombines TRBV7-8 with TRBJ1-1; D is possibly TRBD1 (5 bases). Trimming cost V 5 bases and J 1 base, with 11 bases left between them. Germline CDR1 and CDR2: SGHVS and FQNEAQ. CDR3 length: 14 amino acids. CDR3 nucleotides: TGTGCCAGCAGCGCCTCGACAGAGAACACTGAAGCTTTCTTT. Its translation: CASSASTENTEAFF.

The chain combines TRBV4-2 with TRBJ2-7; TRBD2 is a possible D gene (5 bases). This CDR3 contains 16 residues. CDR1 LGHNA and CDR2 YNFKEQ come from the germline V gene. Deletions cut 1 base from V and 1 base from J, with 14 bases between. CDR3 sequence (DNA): TGTGCCAGCAGCCAAGGTGAAGGAGAGGGATCCTACGAGCAGTACTTC. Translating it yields CASSQGEGEGSYEQYF.

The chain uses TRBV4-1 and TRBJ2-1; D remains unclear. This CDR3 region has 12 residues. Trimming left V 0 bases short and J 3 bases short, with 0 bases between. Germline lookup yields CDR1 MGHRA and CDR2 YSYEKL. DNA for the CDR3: TGCGCCAGCAGCCAAGACTACAATGAGCAGTTCTTC. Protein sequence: CASSQDYNEQFF.

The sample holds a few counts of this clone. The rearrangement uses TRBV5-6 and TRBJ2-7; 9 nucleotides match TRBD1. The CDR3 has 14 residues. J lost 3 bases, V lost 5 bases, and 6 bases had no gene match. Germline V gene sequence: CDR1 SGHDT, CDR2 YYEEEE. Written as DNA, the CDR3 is TGTGCCAGCAGTTGGGGACAGGGTCGCTACGAGCAGTACTTC. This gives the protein CASSWGQGRYEQYF.